This TCR beta chain is drawn from a study of T cells in Graves' hyperthyroidism and ophthalmopathy. RNA transcripts were the template for amplifying TCR beta CDR3 regions. Carried out on the TCR CDR3, a first-round RT-PCR used the HTBI primer set. Each CDR3 protein is one row after TCRdb ran MiXCR on the multiplex PCR reads. The data show around 700,000 distinct CDR3 sequences, roughly 32% seen once. This clonotype was recorded at least ten times. This CDR3 is 15 amino acids long. CDR1 is SEHNR, CDR2 FQNEAQ, per germline (reference sequence). Trimming took off 4 bases at V and 3 bases at J, with 15 bases between the two ends.

This sequence originates from a woman aged 40 to 50 with Graves' hyperthyroidism. The rearrangement joins TRBV7-9 to TRBJ2-5; D uncertain. Sequenced input: blood. CDR3 sequence (DNA): TGTGCCAGCAGCTGGGTCCGTTATTGGGAAGAGACCCAGTACTTC. It is translated as CASSWVRYWEETQYF.